The 24 T cell receptor beta chains below all came from one sample that was sequenced in a study of CD8 T cells in ankylosing spondylitis. Points from the study as a whole: Characteristic, it appeared, of ankylosing spondylitis blood was a TCR beta motif of fewer than 10 highly homologous variants.

TCRdb processed the 5' RACE reads anew with MiXCR; each CDR3 protein has one entry. Of about 540,000 distinct CDR3 sequences in the sample, roughly 13% are singletons; the top ten hold nearly 7%. No antigen has been identified for these receptors. Material: blood, either unsorted or a sorted T cell fraction (not recorded which). These receptors all stem from a male donor with ankylosing spondylitis.

The chain recombines TRBV11-2 with TRBJ2-7, with unresolved D. CDR3 length equals 14 residues. The germline gives CDR1 SGHAT, CDR2 FQNNGV. Trimming took 5 bases from V and 6 from J, leaving 17 bases between them. For the CDR3, the DNA is TGTGCCAGCAGCCCGGACCAGACCCTAACCGAGCAGTACTTC. It translates to CASSPDQTLTEQYF.

In its sample, this clonotype was seen many times. V and J are TRBV12-3 or TRBV12-4 and TRBJ1-1; no clear D. Trimming removed 5 bases at V and 6 bases at J, with 13 bases between. The CDR3 is 13 amino acids. The CDR3 protein is CASSTIREPEAFF. CDR3 coding DNA: TGTGCCAGCAGTACAATTCGGGAGCCTGAAGCTTTCTTT.

There are a few counts of this clonotype. The CDR3 bases are TGCGCCAGCAGCCAAGATTGGGACAGGGAGTGGGAGACCCAGTACTTC. It translates to CASSQDWDREWETQYF. The rearrangement uses TRBV4-1 and TRBJ2-5, with 9 bases matching TRBD1. Germline CDR1 MGHRA, CDR2 YSYEKL. The V segment lost 0 bases and the J segment 5 bases; nucleotides outside the gene matches: 7. The CDR3 has 16 amino acids.

The CDR3 coding sequence is TGCAGTGCTGGTAGCGGGGACTCCTACGAGCAGTACTTC. This translates into CSAGSGDSYEQYF. The chain joins TRBV20-1 to TRBJ2-7, with TRBD2 matching 8 bases. CDR3 length: 13 amino acids. Germline V gene lookup returns CDR1 DFQATT and CDR2 SNEGSKA (reference sequence). Trimming removed 5 bases from V and 0 bases from J; junction bases left unmatched: 3.

The CDR3 sequence is CASSGRGSAGGWDTQYF. CDR3 nucleotides: TGTGCCAGCAGCGGGCGCGGGAGCGCCGGGGGATGGGATACGCAGTATTTT. The rearrangement links TRBV7-2 to TRBJ2-3; 7 bases match TRBD2. J was trimmed by 6 bases and V by 5 bases; bases with no gene match: 17. Germline CDR1 is SGHTA and CDR2 is FQGNSA. The CDR3 consists of 17 residues.

This clonotype showed up many times. The chain carries TRBV9 and TRBJ2-1; TRBD2 matches at 8 bases. Trimming at V came to 6 bases and at J to 1 base, leaving 9 bases not matched to a gene. From germline, CDR1 is SGDLS and CDR2 YYNGEE. This CDR3 has 16 amino acids. CDR3 DNA: TGTGCCAGCACCCCGGGAGGGAGTCGGTCCTACAATGAGCAGTTCTTC. Its translation is CASTPGGSRSYNEQFF.

As for this clonotype: The germline gene is not matched at one end of the junction; a read error may be the cause. This sequence joins TRBV5-1 and TRBJ2-1; tentative D call: TRBD2 (6 bases). This CDR3 is built from 15 residues. Germline V gives CDR1 SGHRS, CDR2 YFSETQ. This CDR3 reads CASSLASFMTGVGVF. DNA of the CDR3: TGCGCCAGCAGCTTGGCCTCCTTTATGACGGGAGTCGGGGTCTTC.

This clonotype was counted a few times. The rearrangement joins TRBV6-2 or TRBV6-3 to TRBJ2-7, with D maybe TRBD2 (6 bases). The CDR3 runs to 14 residues. V was trimmed by 2 bases and J by 6 bases, leaving 14 bases between them. Germline assignment: CDR1 MNHEY and CDR2 SVGEGT. DNA of the CDR3: TGTGCCAGCAGTTACGTGCGGGAACCCCCCGAGCAGTACGTC. Translated, it gives CASSYVREPPEQYV.

This clonotype was observed a few times. This chain uses TRBV7-2 with TRBJ1-6; D uncertain. Trimming cost V 6 bases and J 5 bases, with 8 bases left between them. This CDR3 region has 13 residues. The germline CDR1 and CDR2 sequences are SGHTA and FQGNSA. CDR3 in DNA: TGTGCCAGCAGTAATTTGGATAATTCACCCCTCCACTTT. This encodes CASSNLDNSPLHF. The variable domain in full, completed from reference TRBV7-2 and TRBJ1-6, reads GAGVSQSPSNKVTEKGKDVELRCDPISGHTALYWYRQSLGQGLEFLIYFQGNSAPDKSGLPSDRFSAERTGGSVSTLTIQRTQQEDSAVYLCASSNLDNSPLHFGNGTRLTVT.

This chain connects TRBV6-5 to TRBJ2-1; TRBD2 matches at 13 bases. The germline V gene encodes CDR1 MNHEY and CDR2 SVGAGI. The CDR3 has 18 residues. V gave up 0 bases and J gave up 4 bases; unmatched junction bases: 6. CDR3 residues: CASSYSTGLAGKYNEQFF. Here the CDR3 DNA reads TGTGCCAGCAGTTACTCTACGGGACTAGCGGGGAAATACAATGAGCAGTTCTTC.

This clonotype was seen at least ten times. The chain employs TRBV10-3 and TRBJ1-5; D may be TRBD1 (5 bases). Deletions cut 6 bases from V and 0 bases from J, with 18 bases between. Germline assignment: CDR1 ENHRY and CDR2 SYGVKD. The CDR3 totals 17 residues. The CDR3 DNA reads as TGTGCCATCAGCCGGGACTCCAGATCCTATAGCAATCAGCCCCAGCATTTT. It specifies CAISRDSRSYSNQPQHF.

This clonotype was detected only a few times. This chain uses TRBV3-1 with TRBJ2-5; possibly TRBD1 for D (5 bases). The CDR3 consists of 13 residues. The germline gives CDR1 LGHDT, CDR2 YNNKEL (reference sequence). V was shortened by 2 bases and J by 5 bases, with 9 bases between the two germline ends. The DNA for the CDR3 is TGTGCCAGCAGCCAAAGGGGCTGGGAGACCCAGTACTTC. Translated: CASSQRGWETQYF.

V usage is TRBV2 and J usage is TRBJ2-5; D not resolved. Germline-derived CDR1 and CDR2 are SNHLY and FYNNEI. This CDR3 contains 11 residues. V was clipped by 2 bases and J by 13 bases, with 11 bases between them. CDR3 residues: CASSERPPRYF. The CDR3 bases are TGTGCCAGCAGTGAACGGCCACCCAGGTACTTC.

The chain links TRBV6-5 to TRBJ1-1; 10 bases map to TRBD1. The V gene end was trimmed by 4 bases and the J gene end by 5 bases; junction bases not matched to a gene: 4. Germline lookup yields CDR1 MNHEY and CDR2 SVGAGI. This CDR3 spans 14 amino acids. The CDR3 sequence: CASSFDRGRTEAFF. For the CDR3, the DNA is TGTGCCAGCAGTTTCGACAGGGGGCGGACTGAAGCTTTCTTT.

CDR3 protein: CAWSPGVVGIRQFF. DNA for the CDR3: TGTGCCTGGAGCCCCGGGGTAGTCGGGATCCGGCAGTTCTTC. The chain is built from TRBV30 and TRBJ2-1, with a tentative D call TRBD2 (5 bases). V was trimmed by 3 bases and J by 12 bases, leaving 21 bases between them. The CDR3 consists of 14 residues. Germline assignment: CDR1 GTSNPN and CDR2 SVGIG (reference sequence). The entire variable domain, with the rest obtained from reference TRBV30 and TRBJ2-1, is as follows: SQTIHQWPATLVQPVGSPLSLECTVEGTSNPNLYWYRQAAGRGLQLLFYSVGIGQISSEVPQNLSASRPQDRQFILSSKKLLLSDSGFYLCAWSPGVVGIRQFFGPGTRLTVL.

This clonotype appeared many times. This chain links TRBV4-2 with TRBJ1-3; D is unresolved. The CDR3 runs 16 residues. Between the trimmed V and J ends, which lost 0 bases and 0 bases, there was a span of 9 bases. Germline assignment: CDR1 LGHNA and CDR2 YNFKEQ. The CDR3, as DNA: TGTGCCAGCAGCCAAGATACACTGAGCTCTGGAAACACCATATATTTT. Amino acid sequence: CASSQDTLSSGNTIYF.

The chain couples TRBV10-3 to TRBJ2-1; TRBD2 matches at 12 bases. The germline gives CDR1 ENHRY, CDR2 SYGVKD. J gave up 9 bases and V 4 bases, and 7 bases lay outside the gene matches. This CDR3 is built from 15 residues. CDR3 residues: CAISVRTSGMGEQFF. In DNA form, the CDR3 reads TGTGCCATCAGTGTCAGGACTAGCGGGATGGGTGAGCAGTTCTTC.

This clonotype was observed a few times. V is TRBV7-9 and J is TRBJ1-1; no clear D gene. The CDR3 extends over 14 amino acids. Trimming took off 5 bases at V and 1 base at J, with 11 bases between the two ends. CDR1 is SEHNR, CDR2 FQNEAQ, per germline (reference sequence). The CDR3 sequence: CASSPVAPNTEAFF. The DNA of the CDR3 is TGTGCCAGCAGCCCTGTGGCGCCGAACACTGAAGCTTTCTTT.

The table lists this clonotype with a few counts. CDR3 protein: CASSFRSSTDTQYF. The CDR3 nucleotides read TGTGCCAGCAGCTTTCGGAGTAGCACAGATACGCAGTATTTT. The genes are TRBV7-9 and TRBJ2-3; D gene unclear. Germline lookup yields CDR1 SEHNR and CDR2 FQNEAQ (reference sequence). The CDR3 consists of 14 residues. The V gene lost 3 bases and the J gene lost 0 bases, with 7 bases spanning the gap.

The CDR3 is CASSSLGGQPQHF. CDR3 DNA: TGTGCCAGCAGCTCCCTCGGGGGGCAGCCCCAGCATTTT. The rearrangement joins TRBV12-3 or TRBV12-4 to TRBJ1-5; D may be TRBD1 (5 bases). Trimming took 6 bases from V and 7 from J, leaving 13 bases between them. The CDR3 is 13 residues long.

This clonotype showed up just a few times. The chain combines TRBV5-1 with TRBJ2-2, with D possibly matching TRBD1 (7 bases). The V end lost 5 bases, the J end lost 7 bases, and 21 bases lay between the germline ends. The germline CDR1 and CDR2 sequences are SGHRS and YFSETQ. This CDR3 region has 16 residues. The CDR3 bases are TGCGCCAGCAGTGACACGAGGAGGGGGCAAGGCGGGGAGCTGTTTTTT. This sequence encodes CASSDTRRGQGGELFF.

The V and J genes are TRBV5-1 and TRBJ2-4; tentatively, D is TRBD1 (5 bases). Trimming cost V 4 bases and J 1 base, with 21 bases left between them. The length of the CDR3 is 18 residues. Germline loops: CDR1 SGHRS, CDR2 YFSETQ. The CDR3 bases are TGCGCCAGCAGCCCAGAAGGGGCTTTTTCCGATGCCAAAAACATTCAGTACTTC. Amino acids: CASSPEGAFSDAKNIQYF. The full variable domain, its missing parts supplied by reference TRBV5-1 and TRBJ2-4, is KAGVTQTPRYLIKTRGQQVTLSCSPISGHRSVSWYQQTPGQGLQFLFEYFSETQRNKGNFPGRFSGRQFSNSRSEMNVSTLELGDSALYLCASSPEGAFSDAKNIQYFGAGTRLSVL.

This clonotype was counted ten times or more. This chain links TRBV7-2 with TRBJ2-5; weak D call: TRBD1 (5 bases). The CDR3 loop spans 13 amino acids. V lost 6 bases and J lost 5, with 13 bases in between. Germline CDR1 SGHTA, CDR2 FQGNSA. CDR3 in amino acids: CASRSGSRETQYF. CDR3 sequence (DNA): TGTGCCAGCAGGTCAGGGTCTAGGGAGACCCAGTACTTC.

There are many counts of this clonotype. The chain combines TRBV5-1 with TRBJ1-1; D remains ambiguous. Trimming cost V 0 bases and J 7 bases, with 10 bases left between them. Germline CDR1 SGHRS, CDR2 YFSETQ. The CDR3 spans 13 residues. The CDR3 nucleotides read TGCGCCAGCAGCTTGGGACTTCTCCGTGAAGCTTTCTTT. It encodes CASSLGLLREAFF.